Described below is a single TCR beta chain sequence and its context. Its antigen is as yet unknown. This record belongs to a study of T cell responses to AZD1222 COVID-19 vaccine. Study-level findings and limits: White British ancestry dominated among donors, who included more females, and clonal diversity was possibly underestimated.

Sequencing used immunoSEQ multiplex PCR; TCRdb keeps in-frame clones, though not all of them. Of about 180,000 clones listed, around 94% are singletons. Germline V gene data show CDR1 as LNHDA and CDR2 as SQIVND (reference sequence). V gave up 7 bases and J gave up 0 bases, with 3 bases separating them. This CDR3 region has 11 residues. Sequenced here: peripheral blood, sampled 28 days after the second AZD1222 dose. V is TRBV19 and J is TRBJ1-1; no firm D call. This clonotype was sampled from an adult who received the AZD1222 COVID-19 vaccine. This CDR3 reads CASTMNTEAFF. CDR3 sequence (DNA): TGTGCCAGTACCATGAACACTGAAGCTTTCTTT.